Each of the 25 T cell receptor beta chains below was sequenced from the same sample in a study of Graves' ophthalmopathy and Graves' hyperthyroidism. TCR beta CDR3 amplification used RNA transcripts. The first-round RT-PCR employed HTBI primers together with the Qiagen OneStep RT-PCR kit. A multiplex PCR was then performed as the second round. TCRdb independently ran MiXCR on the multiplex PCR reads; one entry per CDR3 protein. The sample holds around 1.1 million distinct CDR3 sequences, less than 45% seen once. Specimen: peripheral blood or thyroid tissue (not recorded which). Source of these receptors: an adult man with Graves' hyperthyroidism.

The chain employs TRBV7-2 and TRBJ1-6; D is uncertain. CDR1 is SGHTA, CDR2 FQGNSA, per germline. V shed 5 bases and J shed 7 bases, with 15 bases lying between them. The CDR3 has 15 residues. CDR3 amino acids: CASSRAEGGNSPLHF. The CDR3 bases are TGTGCCAGCAGCCGGGCAGAGGGAGGGAATTCACCCCTCCACTTT. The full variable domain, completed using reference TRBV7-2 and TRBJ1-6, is GAGVSQSPSNKVTEKGKDVELRCDPISGHTALYWYRQSLGQGLEFLIYFQGNSAPDKSGLPSDRFSAERTGGSVSTLTIQRTQQEDSAVYLCASSRAEGGNSPLHFGNGTRLTVT.

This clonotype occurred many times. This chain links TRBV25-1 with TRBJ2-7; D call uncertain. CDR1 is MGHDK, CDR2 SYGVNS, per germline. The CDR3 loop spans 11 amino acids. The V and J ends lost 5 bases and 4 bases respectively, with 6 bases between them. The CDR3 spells CASSQMYEQYF. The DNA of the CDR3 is TGTGCCAGCAGTCAAATGTACGAGCAGTACTTC.

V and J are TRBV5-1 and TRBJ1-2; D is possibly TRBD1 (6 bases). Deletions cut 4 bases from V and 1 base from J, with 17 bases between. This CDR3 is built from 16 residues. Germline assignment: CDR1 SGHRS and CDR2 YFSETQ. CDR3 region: CASSQEGGALNYGYTF. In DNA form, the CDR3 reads TGCGCCAGCAGCCAAGAAGGGGGGGCCCTTAACTATGGCTACACCTTC.

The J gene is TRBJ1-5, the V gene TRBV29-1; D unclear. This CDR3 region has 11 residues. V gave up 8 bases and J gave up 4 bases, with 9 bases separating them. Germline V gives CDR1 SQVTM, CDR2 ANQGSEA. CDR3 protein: CSSEGNQPQHF. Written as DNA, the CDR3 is TGCAGCAGTGAAGGAAATCAGCCCCAGCATTTT.

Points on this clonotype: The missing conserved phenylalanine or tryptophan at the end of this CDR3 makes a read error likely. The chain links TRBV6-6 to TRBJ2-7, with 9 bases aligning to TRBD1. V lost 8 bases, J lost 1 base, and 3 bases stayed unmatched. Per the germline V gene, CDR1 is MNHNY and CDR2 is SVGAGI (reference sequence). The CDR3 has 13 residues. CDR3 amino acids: CASEDRGSYEQYL. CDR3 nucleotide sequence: TGTGCCAGCGAGGACAGGGGATCCTACGAGCAGTACCTC.

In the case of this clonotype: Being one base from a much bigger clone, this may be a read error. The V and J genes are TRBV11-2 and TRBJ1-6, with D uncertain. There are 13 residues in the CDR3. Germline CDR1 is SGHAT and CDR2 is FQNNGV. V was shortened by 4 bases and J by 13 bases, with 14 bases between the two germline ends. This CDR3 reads CASSCVANWPLHF. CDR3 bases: TGTGCCAGCAGCTGCGTCGCAAACTGGCCCCTCCACTTT.

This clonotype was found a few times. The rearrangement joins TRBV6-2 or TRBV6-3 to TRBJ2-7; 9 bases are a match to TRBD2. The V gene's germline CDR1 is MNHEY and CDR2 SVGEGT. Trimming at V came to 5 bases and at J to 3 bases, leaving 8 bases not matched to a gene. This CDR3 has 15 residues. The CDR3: CASSQPTSGDYEQYF. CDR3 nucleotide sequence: TGTGCCAGCAGTCAGCCGACTAGCGGAGACTACGAGCAGTACTTC.

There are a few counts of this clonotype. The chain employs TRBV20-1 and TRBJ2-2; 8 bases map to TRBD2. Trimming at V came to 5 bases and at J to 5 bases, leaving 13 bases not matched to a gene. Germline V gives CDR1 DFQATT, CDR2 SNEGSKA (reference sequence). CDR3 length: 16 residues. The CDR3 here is CSARDWREVGTGELFF. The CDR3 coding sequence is TGCAGTGCTCGCGACTGGCGGGAGGTGGGGACCGGGGAGCTGTTTTTT.

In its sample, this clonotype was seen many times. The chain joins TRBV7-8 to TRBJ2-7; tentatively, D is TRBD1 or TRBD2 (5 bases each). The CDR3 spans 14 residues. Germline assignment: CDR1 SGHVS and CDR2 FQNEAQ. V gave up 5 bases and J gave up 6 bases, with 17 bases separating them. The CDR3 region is CASSPYGGEREQYF. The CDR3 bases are TGTGCCAGCAGCCCCTATGGGGGAGAGCGCGAGCAGTACTTC.

The CDR3 spells CASSLSRTLNTEAFF. The DNA for the CDR3 is TGTGCCAGCAGTTTGTCGAGGACCTTAAACACTGAAGCTTTCTTT. The chain joins TRBV6-5 to TRBJ1-1; D uncertain. V lost 4 bases and J 2 bases, leaving 14 bases between the germline ends. This CDR3 is built from 15 residues. Germline CDR1 and CDR2: MNHEY and SVGAGI.

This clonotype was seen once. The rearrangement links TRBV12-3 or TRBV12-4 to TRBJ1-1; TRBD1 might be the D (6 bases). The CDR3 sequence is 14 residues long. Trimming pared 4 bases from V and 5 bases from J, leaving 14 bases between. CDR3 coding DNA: TGTGCCAGCAGTTGGGGGGGGCGAGGTACTGAAGCTTTCTTT. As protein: CASSWGGRGTEAFF.

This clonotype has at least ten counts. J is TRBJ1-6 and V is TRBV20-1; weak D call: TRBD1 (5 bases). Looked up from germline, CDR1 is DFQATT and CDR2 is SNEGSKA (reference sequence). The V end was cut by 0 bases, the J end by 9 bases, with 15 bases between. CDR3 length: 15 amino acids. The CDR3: CSARDGGGSGSPLHF. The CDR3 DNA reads TGCAGTGCTAGAGATGGGGGGGGTTCCGGTTCACCCCTCCACTTT.

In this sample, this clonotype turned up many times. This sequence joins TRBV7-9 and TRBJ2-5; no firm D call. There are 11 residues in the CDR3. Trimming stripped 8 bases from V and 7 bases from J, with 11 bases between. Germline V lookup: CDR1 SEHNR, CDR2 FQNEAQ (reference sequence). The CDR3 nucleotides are TGTGCCAGCCACGATACCGGGACCCAGTACTTC. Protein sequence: CASHDTGTQYF.

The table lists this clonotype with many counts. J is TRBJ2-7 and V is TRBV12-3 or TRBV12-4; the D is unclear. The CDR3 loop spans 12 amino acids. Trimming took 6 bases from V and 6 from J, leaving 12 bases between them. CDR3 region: CASSSPLSEQYF. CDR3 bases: TGTGCCAGCAGCTCCCCCCTGTCCGAGCAGTACTTC.

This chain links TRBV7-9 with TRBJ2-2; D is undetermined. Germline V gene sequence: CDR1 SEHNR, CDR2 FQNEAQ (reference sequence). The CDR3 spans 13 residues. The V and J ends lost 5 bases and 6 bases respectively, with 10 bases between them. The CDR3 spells CASSPVASGELFF. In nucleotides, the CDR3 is TGTGCCAGCAGCCCTGTCGCATCCGGGGAGCTGTTTTTT.

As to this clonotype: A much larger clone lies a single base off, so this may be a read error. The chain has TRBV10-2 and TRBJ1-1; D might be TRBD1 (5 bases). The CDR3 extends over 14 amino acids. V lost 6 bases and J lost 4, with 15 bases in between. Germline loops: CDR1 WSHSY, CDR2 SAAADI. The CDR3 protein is CASSYGGRGTEAFF. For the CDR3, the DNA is TGCGCCAGCAGCTACGGGGGACGGGGCACTGAAGCTTTCTTT.

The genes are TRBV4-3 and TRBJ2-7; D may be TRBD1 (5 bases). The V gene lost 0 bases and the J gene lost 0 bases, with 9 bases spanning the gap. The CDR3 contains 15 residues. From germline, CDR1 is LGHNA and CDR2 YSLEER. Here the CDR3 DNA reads TGCGCCAGCAGCCAAGAGGACACGATCTCCTACGAGCAGTACTTC. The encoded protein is CASSQEDTISYEQYF.

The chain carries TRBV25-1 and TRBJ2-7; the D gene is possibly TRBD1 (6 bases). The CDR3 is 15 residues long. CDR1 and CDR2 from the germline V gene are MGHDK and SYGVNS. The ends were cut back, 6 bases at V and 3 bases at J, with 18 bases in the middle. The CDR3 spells CASSVRRGPNYEQYF. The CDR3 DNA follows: TGTGCCAGCAGCGTCCGCAGGGGACCCAACTACGAGCAGTACTTC.

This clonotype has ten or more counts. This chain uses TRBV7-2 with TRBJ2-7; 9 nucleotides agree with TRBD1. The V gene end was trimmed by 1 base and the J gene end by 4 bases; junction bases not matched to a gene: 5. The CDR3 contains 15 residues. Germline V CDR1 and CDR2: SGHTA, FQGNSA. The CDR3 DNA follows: TGTGCCAGCAGCTTAGAGCCGGGACAGGGTTACGAGCAGTACTTC. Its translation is CASSLEPGQGYEQYF.

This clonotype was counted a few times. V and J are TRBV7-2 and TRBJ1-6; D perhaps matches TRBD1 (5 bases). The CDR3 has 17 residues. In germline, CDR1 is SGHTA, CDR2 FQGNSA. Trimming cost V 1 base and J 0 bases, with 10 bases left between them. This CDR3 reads CASSLESQGSYNSPLHF. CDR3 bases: TGTGCCAGCAGCTTAGAGAGCCAGGGCTCCTATAATTCACCCCTCCACTTT.

CDR3 region: CAISDATSGYEQYF. The CDR3 nucleotides are TGTGCCATCAGTGACGCGACTAGCGGGTACGAGCAGTACTTC. This chain links TRBV10-3 with TRBJ2-7, with 10 positions matching TRBD2. CDR3 length equals 14 residues. Germline CDR1 reads ENHRY; CDR2 reads SYGVKD. V gave up 3 bases and J gave up 4 bases; unmatched junction bases: 3.

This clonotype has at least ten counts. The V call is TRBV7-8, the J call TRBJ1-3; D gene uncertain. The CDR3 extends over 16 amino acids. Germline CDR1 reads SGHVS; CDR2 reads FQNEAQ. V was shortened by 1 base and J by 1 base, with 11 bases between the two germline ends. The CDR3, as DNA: TGTGCCAGCAGCTTAGGAACAGTAGGATCTGGAAACACCATATATTTT. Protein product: CASSLGTVGSGNTIYF.

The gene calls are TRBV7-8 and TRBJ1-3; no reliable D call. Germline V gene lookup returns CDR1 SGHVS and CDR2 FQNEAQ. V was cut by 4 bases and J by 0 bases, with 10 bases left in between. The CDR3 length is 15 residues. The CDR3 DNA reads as TGTGCCAGCAGCTCAGTCTGGAGCTCTGGAAACACCATATATTTT. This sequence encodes CASSSVWSSGNTIYF.

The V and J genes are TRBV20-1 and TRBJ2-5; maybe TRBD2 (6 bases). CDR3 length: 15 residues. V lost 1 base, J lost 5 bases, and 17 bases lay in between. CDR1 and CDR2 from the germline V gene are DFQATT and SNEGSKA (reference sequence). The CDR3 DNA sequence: TGCAGTGCTAGAGCCCTAGGAGGGGTTAGGGAGACCCAGTACTTC. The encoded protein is CSARALGGVRETQYF.

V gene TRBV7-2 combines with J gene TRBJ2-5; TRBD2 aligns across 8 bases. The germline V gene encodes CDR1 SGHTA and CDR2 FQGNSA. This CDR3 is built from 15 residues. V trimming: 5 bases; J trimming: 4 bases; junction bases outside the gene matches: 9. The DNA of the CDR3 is TGTGCCAGCAGCGTTATGCGGGGGGCGGGAGAGACCCAGTACTTC. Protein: CASSVMRGAGETQYF.